This T cell receptor beta chain derives from a study of T cell changes during pregnancy in multiple sclerosis. V lost 8 bases, J lost 2 bases, and 19 bases lay in between. The CDR3 is made up of 16 amino acids. The V gene's germline CDR1 is SGHNT and CDR2 YENEEA. Measured with immunoSEQ multiplex PCR; TCRdb has only the in-frame clones, and not every one. This table has some 60,000 clones, 93% appearing once. V gene TRBV11-3 combines with J gene TRBJ2-1; the D gene is possibly TRBD2 (5 bases). The sample here was peripheral blood, taken after pregnancy. The source of this sequence is a female donor with multiple sclerosis, enrolled in a pregnancy study. The CDR3 here is CASSGASPTAYNEQFF. The CDR3 region has the DNA TGTGCCAGCTCGGGTGCTAGCCCGACGGCCTACAATGAGCAGTTCTTC. Combining the CDR3 with reference TRBV11-3 and TRBJ2-1 gives the whole variable domain EAGVVQSPRYKIIEKKQPVAFWCNPISGHNTLYWYLQNLGQGPELLIRYENEEAVDDSQLPKDRFSAERLKGVDSTLKIQPAELGDSAVYLCASSGASPTAYNEQFFGPGTRLTVL.